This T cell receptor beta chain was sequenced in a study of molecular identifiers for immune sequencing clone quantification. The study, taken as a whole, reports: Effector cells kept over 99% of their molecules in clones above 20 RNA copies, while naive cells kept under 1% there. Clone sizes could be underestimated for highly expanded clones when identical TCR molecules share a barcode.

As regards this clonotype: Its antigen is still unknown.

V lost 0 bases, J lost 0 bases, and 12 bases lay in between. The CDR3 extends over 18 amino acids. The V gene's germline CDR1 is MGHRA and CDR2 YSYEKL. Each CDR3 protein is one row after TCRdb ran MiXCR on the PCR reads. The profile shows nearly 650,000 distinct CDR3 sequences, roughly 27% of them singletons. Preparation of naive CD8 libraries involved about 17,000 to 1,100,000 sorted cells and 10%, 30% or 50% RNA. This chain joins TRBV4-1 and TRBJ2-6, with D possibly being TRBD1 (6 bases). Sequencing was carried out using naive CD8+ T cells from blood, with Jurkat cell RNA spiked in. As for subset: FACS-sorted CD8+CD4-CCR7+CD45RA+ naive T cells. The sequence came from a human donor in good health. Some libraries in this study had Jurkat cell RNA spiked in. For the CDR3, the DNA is TGCGCCAGCAGCCAAGATTATGGGGGCCGCTCTGGGGCCAACGTCCTGACTTTC. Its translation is CASSQDYGGRSGANVLTF.